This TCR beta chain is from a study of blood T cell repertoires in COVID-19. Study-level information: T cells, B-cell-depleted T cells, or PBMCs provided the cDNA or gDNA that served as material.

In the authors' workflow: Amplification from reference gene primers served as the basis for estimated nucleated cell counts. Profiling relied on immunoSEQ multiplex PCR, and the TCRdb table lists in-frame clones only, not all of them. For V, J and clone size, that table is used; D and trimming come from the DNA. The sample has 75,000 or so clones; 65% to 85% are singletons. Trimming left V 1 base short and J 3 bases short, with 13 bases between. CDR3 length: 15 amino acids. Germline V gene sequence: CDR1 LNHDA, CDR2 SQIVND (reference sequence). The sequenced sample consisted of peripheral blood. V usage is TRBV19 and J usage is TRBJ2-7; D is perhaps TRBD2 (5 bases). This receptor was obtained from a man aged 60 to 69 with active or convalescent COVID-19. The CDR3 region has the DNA TGTGCCAGTAGTATAGGGGAAGGGAGTCGCTACGAGCAGTACTTC. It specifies CASSIGEGSRYEQYF.